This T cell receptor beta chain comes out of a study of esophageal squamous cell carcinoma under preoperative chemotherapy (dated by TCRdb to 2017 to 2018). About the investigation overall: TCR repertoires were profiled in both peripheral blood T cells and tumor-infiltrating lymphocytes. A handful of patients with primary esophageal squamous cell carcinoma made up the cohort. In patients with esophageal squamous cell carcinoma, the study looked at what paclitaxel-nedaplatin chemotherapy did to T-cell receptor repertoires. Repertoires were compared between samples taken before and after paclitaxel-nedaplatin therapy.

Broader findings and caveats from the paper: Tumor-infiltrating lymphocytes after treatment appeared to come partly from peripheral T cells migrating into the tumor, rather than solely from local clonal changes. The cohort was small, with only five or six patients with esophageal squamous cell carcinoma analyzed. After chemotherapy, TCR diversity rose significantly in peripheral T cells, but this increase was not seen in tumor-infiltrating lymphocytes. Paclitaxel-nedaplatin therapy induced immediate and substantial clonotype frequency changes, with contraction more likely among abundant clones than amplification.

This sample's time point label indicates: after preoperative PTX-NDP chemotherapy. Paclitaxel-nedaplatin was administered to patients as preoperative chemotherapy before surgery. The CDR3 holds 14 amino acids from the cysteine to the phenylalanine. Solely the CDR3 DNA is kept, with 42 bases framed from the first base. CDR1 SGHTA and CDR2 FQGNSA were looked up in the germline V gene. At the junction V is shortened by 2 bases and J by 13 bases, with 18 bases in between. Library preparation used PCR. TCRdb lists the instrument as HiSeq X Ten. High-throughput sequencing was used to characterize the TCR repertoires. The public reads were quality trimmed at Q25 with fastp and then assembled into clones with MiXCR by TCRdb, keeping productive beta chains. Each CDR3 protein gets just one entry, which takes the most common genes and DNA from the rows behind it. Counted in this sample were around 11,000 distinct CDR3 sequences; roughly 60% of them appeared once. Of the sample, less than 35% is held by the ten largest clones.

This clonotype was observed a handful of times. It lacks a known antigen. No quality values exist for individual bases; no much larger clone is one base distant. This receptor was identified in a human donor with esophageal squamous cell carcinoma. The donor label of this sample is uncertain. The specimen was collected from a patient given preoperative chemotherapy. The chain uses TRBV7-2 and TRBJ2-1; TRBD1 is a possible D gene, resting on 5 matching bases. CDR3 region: CASSLYWGLETQFF. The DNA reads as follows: TGTGCCAGCAGCTTATATTGGGGCTTAGAGACCCAGTTCTTC. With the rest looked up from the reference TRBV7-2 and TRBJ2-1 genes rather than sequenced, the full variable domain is GAGVSQSPSNKVTEKGKDVELRCDPISGHTALYWYRQSLGQGLEFLIYFQGNSAPDKSGLPSDRFSAERTGGSVSTLTIQRTQQEDSAVYLCASSLYWGLETQFFGPGTRLTVL.